A selection of T cell receptor beta chains follows, all from one sample in a study of blood T cell repertoires in COVID-19. Clones were sequenced by immunoSEQ multiplex PCR, and TCRdb holds only the in-frame ones, with some missing. The data hold hundreds of thousands of clones, with around 92% observed a single time. The sample comprised peripheral blood. Source of these receptors: a woman between 25 and 40 years old with COVID-19, enrolled during active disease. CDR3s include the opening cysteine and the closing phenylalanine or tryptophan. A D gene is named only where the DNA matches it firmly. A row's size may be missing; if present it is once, few, many or a size class.

j_call clone_size d_call v_call cdr3_aa cdr3_nt
TRBJ1-6 few . TRBV5-4 CASSLAGEGSPLHF TGTGCCAGCAGCTTGGCCGGGGAAGGGTCACCCCTCCACTTT
TRBJ2-2 . TRBD1 TRBV19 CASSSRQGAAGELFF TGTGCCAGTAGTTCCCGACAGGGGGCGGCCGGGGAGCTGTTTTTT
TRBJ2-6 . TRBD2 TRBV14 CASSQLGLAAGGANVLTF TGTGCCAGCAGCCAATTGGGACTAGCGGCGGGCGGGGCCAACGTCCTGACTTTC
TRBJ2-5 . . TRBV5-6 CASSLVIQETQYF TGTGCCAGCAGCTTGGTAATCCAAGAGACCCAGTACTTC
TRBJ2-1 . . TRBV7-6 CASSLALDSYPYNEQFF TGTGCCAGCAGCTTAGCCCTTGACAGCTATCCCTACAATGAGCAGTTCTTC
TRBJ2-7 . TRBD2 TRBV4-3 CASSQEASGSPSYEQYF TGCGCCAGCAGCCAAGAGGCTAGCGGGTCTCCCTCCTACGAGCAGTACTTC
TRBJ1-1 . . TRBV6-2/TRBV6-3 CASSYWVERRWSNTEAFF TGTGCCAGCAGTTATTGGGTGGAGAGGAGATGGTCGAACACTGAAGCTTTCTTT
TRBJ1-6 . . TRBV5-1 CASSPTPGTINSPLHF TGCGCCAGCAGCCCGACCCCCGGGACTATTAATTCACCCCTCCACTTT
TRBJ1-5 . . TRBV2 CASSPGRDSNQPQHF TGTGCCAGCAGTCCGGGCAGGGATAGCAATCAGCCCCAGCATTTT
TRBJ2-3 . . TRBV7-9 CASSLRGQVTDTQYF TGTGCCAGCAGCTTAAGGGGACAAGTCACAGATACGCAGTATTTT
TRBJ1-1 few . TRBV24-1 CATSDPLNTEAFF TGTGCCACCAGTGATCCCTTGAACACTGAAGCTTTCTTT
TRBJ1-2 . . TRBV5-4 CASTARGSMDGYTF TGTGCCAGCACCGCCCGGGGATCTATGGACGGCTACACCTTC
TRBJ1-4 . TRBD1 TRBV18 CASSPSRDRGTNEKLFF TGTGCCAGCTCACCATCCCGGGACAGGGGGACTAATGAAAAACTGTTTTTT
TRBJ2-7 . . TRBV4-3 CASSQVLDKAYEQYF TGCGCCAGCAGCCAAGTACTGGACAAAGCCTACGAGCAGTACTTC
TRBJ1-5 . . TRBV24-1 CATSGLLNQPQHF TGTGCCACCTCGGGACTACTCAATCAGCCCCAGCATTTT
TRBJ2-7 few . TRBV6-5 CASSYSYRAGVEQYF TGTGCCAGCAGTTACTCATACAGGGCGGGAGTCGAGCAGTACTTC
TRBJ1-2 . . TRBV6-5 CASNLGGVSYGYTF TGTGCCAGCAACTTGGGGGGGGTAAGCTATGGCTACACCTTC
TRBJ2-4 . TRBD2 TRBV10-2 CASTRTSGAKNIQYF TGCGCCAGCACCAGGACTAGCGGAGCCAAAAACATTCAGTACTTC
TRBJ2-1 . . TRBV9 CASNAKGVSYNEQFF TGTGCCAGCAACGCCAAAGGGGTTTCGTACAATGAGCAGTTCTTC
TRBJ1-6 . . TRBV5-1 CASSADRSSYNSPLHF TGCGCCAGCAGCGCGGACAGAAGCTCCTATAATTCACCCCTCCACTTT
TRBJ2-2 . TRBD1 TRBV30 CAWSVRQGNTGELFF TGTGCCTGGAGTGTACGACAGGGGAACACCGGGGAGCTGTTTTTT
TRBJ1-5 . . TRBV12-3/TRBV12-4 CASRSGGNQPQHF TGTGCCAGCAGATCAGGGGGCAATCAGCCCCAGCATTTT